This T cell receptor beta chain was observed in a study of blood T cell repertoires in COVID-19. Profiled with immunoSEQ multiplex PCR; TCRdb holds only in-frame clones, not every one. The sample consists of roughly 200,000 clones, approximately 80% of them appearing once. The source material was peripheral blood. This sequence originates from a woman older than 75 with COVID-19, enrolled during active disease.

The chain's CDR3 is CASSVSPGQGVYGYTF. In DNA form, the CDR3 reads TGTGCCAGCAGCGTGTCACCTGGACAGGGGGTCTATGGCTACACCTTC. The genes are TRBV9 and TRBJ1-2, with 10 positions matching TRBD1. This CDR3 has 16 amino acids. Germline loops: CDR1 SGDLS, CDR2 YYNGEE. The V segment lost 2 bases and the J segment 4 bases; nucleotides outside the gene matches: 8.